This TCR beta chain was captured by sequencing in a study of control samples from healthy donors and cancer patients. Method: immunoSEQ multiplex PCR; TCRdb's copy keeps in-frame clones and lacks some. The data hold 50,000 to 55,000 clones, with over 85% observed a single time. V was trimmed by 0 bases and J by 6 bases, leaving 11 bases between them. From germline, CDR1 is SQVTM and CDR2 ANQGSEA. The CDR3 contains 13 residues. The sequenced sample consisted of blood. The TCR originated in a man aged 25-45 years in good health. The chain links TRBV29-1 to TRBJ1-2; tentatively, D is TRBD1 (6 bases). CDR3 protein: CSVEDRTENGYTF. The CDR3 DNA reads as TGCAGCGTTGAAGATCGGACAGAGAATGGCTACACCTTC. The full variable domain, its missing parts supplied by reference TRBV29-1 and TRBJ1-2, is SAVISQKPSRDICQRGTSLTIQCQVDSQVTMMFWYRQQPGQSLTLIATANQGSEATYESGFVIDKFPISRPNLTFSTLTVSNMSPEDSSIYLCSVEDRTENGYTFGSGTRLTVV.